This is a list of T cell receptor beta chains from one sample in a study of molecular identifiers for immune sequencing clone quantification. TCRdb reanalysed the PCR reads using MiXCR and keeps one entry per CDR3 protein. Among under 600,000 distinct CDR3 sequences listed, 25% were seen once. The sequenced sample consisted of naive CD8+ T cells from blood, with Jurkat cell RNA spiked in. The receptors shown here come from a human donor in good health. Some libraries in this study had Jurkat cell RNA spiked in. CDR3s include the opening cysteine and the closing phenylalanine or tryptophan. D genes are given only for firm matches. Clone size is given for some rows only: seen once, a few or many times, or a class if the clone is expanded.

J gene: TRBJ1-2
clone size: few
V gene: TRBV12-3/TRBV12-4
D gene: -
CDR3 DNA: TGTGCCAGCAGCCCCCTACCCGGACAGACCTACCTCTATGGCTACACCTTC
CDR3 protein: CASSPLPGQTYLYGYTF

J gene: TRBJ2-1
clone size: few
V gene: TRBV4-1
D gene: -
CDR3 DNA: TGCGCCAGCAGCCAAGTACTTCTCAATGAGCAGTTCTTC
CDR3 protein: CASSQVLLNEQFF

J gene: TRBJ2-1
clone size: few
V gene: TRBV11-2
D gene: -
CDR3 DNA: TGTGCCAGCAGCTTATCCGTTGAGCAGTTCTTC
CDR3 protein: CASSLSVEQFF

J gene: TRBJ2-3
clone size: -
V gene: TRBV16
D gene: -
CDR3 DNA: TGTGCCAGCAGCCATCCGCAGAACACAGATACGCAGTATTTT
CDR3 protein: CASSHPQNTDTQYF

J gene: TRBJ1-3
clone size: -
V gene: TRBV2
D gene: -
CDR3 DNA: TGTGCCAGCATGGTTAGCAAGGGAGCCGGAAACACCATATATTTT
CDR3 protein: CASMVSKGAGNTIYF

J gene: TRBJ1-3
clone size: -
V gene: TRBV2
D gene: TRBD1
CDR3 DNA: TGTGCCAGCAGTGACGACCGGGACAGGGGTACAAACACCATATATTTT
CDR3 protein: CASSDDRDRGTNTIYF

J gene: TRBJ2-5
clone size: many
V gene: TRBV5-1
D gene: -
CDR3 DNA: TGCGCCAGCAGCGACGGGGGGCTGCAAGAGACCCAGTACTTC
CDR3 protein: CASSDGGLQETQYF

J gene: TRBJ1-1
clone size: few
V gene: TRBV11-2
D gene: -
CDR3 DNA: TGTGCCAGCAGCTTAGTAATGCGGGGTGGAGAGACTGAAGCTTTCTTT
CDR3 protein: CASSLVMRGGETEAFF

J gene: TRBJ2-7
clone size: -
V gene: TRBV4-1
D gene: TRBD2
CDR3 DNA: TGCGCCAGCAGCCAAGGGCCAGCGGGGGGCTACGAGCAGTACTTC
CDR3 protein: CASSQGPAGGYEQYF

J gene: TRBJ2-7
clone size: few
V gene: TRBV7-9
D gene: -
CDR3 DNA: TGTGCCAGCAGCGCTAGGGCCTACGAGCAGTACTTC
CDR3 protein: CASSARAYEQYF

J gene: TRBJ2-7
clone size: few
V gene: TRBV12-5
D gene: -
CDR3 DNA: TGTGCTAGTGCCCAGGGACAAAATACCTTCTACGAGCAGTACTTC
CDR3 protein: CASAQGQNTFYEQYF

J gene: TRBJ2-6
clone size: few
V gene: TRBV24-1
D gene: -
CDR3 DNA: TGTGCCACCAAGGCTACTGGGGTCAACGTCCTGACTTTC
CDR3 protein: CATKATGVNVLTF

J gene: TRBJ2-2
clone size: few
V gene: TRBV5-6
D gene: TRBD2
CDR3 DNA: TGTGCCAGCAGCTTTCCACCGGGACTAGCGGGAGCCGGGGAGCTGTTTTTT
CDR3 protein: CASSFPPGLAGAGELFF

J gene: TRBJ2-7
clone size: many
V gene: TRBV19
D gene: TRBD2
CDR3 DNA: TGTGCCAGTAGTTACGCTAGCGGGACCTACGAGCAGTACTTC
CDR3 protein: CASSYASGTYEQYF

J gene: TRBJ2-1
clone size: many
V gene: TRBV5-1
D gene: -
CDR3 DNA: TGCGCCAGCAGCTTCATCTACAATGAGCAGTTCTTC
CDR3 protein: CASSFIYNEQFF

J gene: TRBJ2-5
clone size: many
V gene: TRBV5-1
D gene: -
CDR3 DNA: TGCGCCAGCAGCTTTGACCAAGAGACCCAGTACTTC
CDR3 protein: CASSFDQETQYF

J gene: TRBJ2-1
clone size: few
V gene: TRBV12-3/TRBV12-4
D gene: TRBD2
CDR3 DNA: TGTGCCAGCAGCCCAGGACTAGCGGGGTCTTCCTTCTTAAATGAGCAGTTCTTC
CDR3 protein: CASSPGLAGSSFLNEQFF

J gene: TRBJ2-7
clone size: few
V gene: TRBV19
D gene: TRBD2
CDR3 DNA: TGTGCCAGTAGTAGCGAGCCGGGACTAATCGACGAGCAGTACTTC
CDR3 protein: CASSSEPGLIDEQYF

J gene: TRBJ2-2
clone size: few
V gene: TRBV29-1
D gene: TRBD1
CDR3 DNA: TGCAGCGTGCACGGGACAGGGGGCTTCACCGGGGAGCTGTTTTTT
CDR3 protein: CSVHGTGGFTGELFF

J gene: TRBJ2-3
clone size: few
V gene: TRBV6-5
D gene: TRBD2
CDR3 DNA: TGTGCCAGCAAACCGGGACTACTCACAGATACGCAGTATTTT
CDR3 protein: CASKPGLLTDTQYF

J gene: TRBJ2-3
clone size: many
V gene: TRBV7-9
D gene: -
CDR3 DNA: TGTGCCAGCAGCAAACGACCGGGGGAGCAGTATTTT
CDR3 protein: CASSKRPGEQYF

J gene: TRBJ2-7
clone size: few
V gene: TRBV7-3
D gene: -
CDR3 DNA: TGTGCCAGCAGCTCGAAGACTAGATCCTACGAGCAGTACTTC
CDR3 protein: CASSSKTRSYEQYF

J gene: TRBJ2-3
clone size: few
V gene: TRBV5-1
D gene: -
CDR3 DNA: TGCGCCAGCAGCTTGAACTACGGCACAGATACGCAGTATTTT
CDR3 protein: CASSLNYGTDTQYF

J gene: TRBJ1-1
clone size: -
V gene: TRBV20-1
D gene: -
CDR3 DNA: TGCAGTGCTAGAGAATCTCGGTACACTGAAGCTTTCTTT
CDR3 protein: CSARESRYTEAFF

J gene: TRBJ1-5
clone size: few
V gene: TRBV7-6
D gene: -
CDR3 DNA: TGTGCCAGCAGCCCGACAAGGAGCAATCAGCCCCAGCATTTT
CDR3 protein: CASSPTRSNQPQHF

J gene: TRBJ2-1
clone size: -
V gene: TRBV12-3/TRBV12-4
D gene: -
CDR3 DNA: TGTGCCAGCAGCCGGGGGCGCAGCTCCTACAATGAGCAGTTCTTC
CDR3 protein: CASSRGRSSYNEQFF

J gene: TRBJ2-1
clone size: -
V gene: TRBV30
D gene: -
CDR3 DNA: TGTGCCTGGAGTGTAGAGTTGTTCGGCTTCCCCTATGAGCAGTTCTTC
CDR3 protein: CAWSVELFGFPYEQFF

J gene: TRBJ2-2
clone size: many
V gene: TRBV9
D gene: TRBD2
CDR3 DNA: TGTGCCAGCAGCGCTAGCGGGAGTTCCGGGGAGCTGTTTTTT
CDR3 protein: CASSASGSSGELFF

J gene: TRBJ1-6
clone size: -
V gene: TRBV7-9
D gene: -
CDR3 DNA: TGTGCCAGCAGCCCCACACAACATGGATTAAGCTCTTCACCCCTCCACTTT
CDR3 protein: CASSPTQHGLSSSPLHF

J gene: TRBJ2-5
clone size: many
V gene: TRBV7-8
D gene: -
CDR3 DNA: TGTGCCAGCAGCACCCCGACCCTGGTAGGAGGAGAGACCCAGTACTTC
CDR3 protein: CASSTPTLVGGETQYF